What follows describes a single T cell receptor beta chain. Its antigen remains unknown. Using immunoSEQ multiplex PCR, the repertoire was profiled, and TCRdb retains in-frame clones only, with some absent. This table has about 67,000 clones, around 87% appearing once. These data belong to a study of OX40 agonist ivuxolimab in advanced cancers. Study-wide context: Averaging 60 years in age, with a range of roughly 20 to 90, the cohort was around 83% male.

J lost 1 base, V lost 3 bases, and 4 bases had no gene match. The CDR3 is made up of 16 amino acids. The V gene's germline CDR1 is MNHEY and CDR2 SVGAGI. General study results and limits: Among T cells, CD8+ cells averaged more expanded clones than CD4+ cells. At 0.1 to 3.0 mg/kg, clonal expansion of CD4+ and CD8+ blood T cells had occurred by week 6.

V and J are TRBV6-5 and TRBJ2-2, with TRBD2 identical over 8 bases. Here the sequenced sample was CD4+ or CD8+ T cells sorted from blood, taken in a trial of the OX40 agonist ivuxolimab. The clonotype originates from an adult with an advanced solid tumor such as melanoma, head and neck, liver or kidney cancer. Written as DNA, the CDR3 is TGTGCCAGCAGTTATGGCGGGGGGCTGAACACCGGGGAGCTGTTTTTT. Amino acids: CASSYGGGLNTGELFF.